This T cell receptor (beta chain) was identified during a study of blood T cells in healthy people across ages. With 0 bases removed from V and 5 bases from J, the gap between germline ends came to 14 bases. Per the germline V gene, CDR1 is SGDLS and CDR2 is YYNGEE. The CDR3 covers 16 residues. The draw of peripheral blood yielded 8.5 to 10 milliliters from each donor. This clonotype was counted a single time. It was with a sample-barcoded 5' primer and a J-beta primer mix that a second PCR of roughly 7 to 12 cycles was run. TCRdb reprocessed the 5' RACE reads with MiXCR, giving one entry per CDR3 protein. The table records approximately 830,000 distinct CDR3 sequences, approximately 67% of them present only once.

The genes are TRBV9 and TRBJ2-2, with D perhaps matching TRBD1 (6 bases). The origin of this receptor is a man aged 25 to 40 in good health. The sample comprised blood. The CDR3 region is CASSVEGGYSTGELFF. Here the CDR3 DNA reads TGTGCCAGCAGCGTAGAAGGGGGATATAGTACCGGGGAGCTGTTTTTT.